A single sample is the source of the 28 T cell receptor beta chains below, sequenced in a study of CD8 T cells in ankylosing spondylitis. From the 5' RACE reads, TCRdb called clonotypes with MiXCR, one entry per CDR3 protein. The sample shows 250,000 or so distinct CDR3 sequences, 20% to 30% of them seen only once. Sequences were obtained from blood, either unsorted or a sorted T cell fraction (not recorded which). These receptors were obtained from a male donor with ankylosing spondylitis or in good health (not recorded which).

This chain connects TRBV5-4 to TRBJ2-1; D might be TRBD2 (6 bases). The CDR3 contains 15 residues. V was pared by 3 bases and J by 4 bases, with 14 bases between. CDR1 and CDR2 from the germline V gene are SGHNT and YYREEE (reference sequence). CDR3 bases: TGTGCCAGCAGCTCCAGCCCGACTAGTTACAATGAGCAGTTCTTC. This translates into CASSSSPTSYNEQFF.

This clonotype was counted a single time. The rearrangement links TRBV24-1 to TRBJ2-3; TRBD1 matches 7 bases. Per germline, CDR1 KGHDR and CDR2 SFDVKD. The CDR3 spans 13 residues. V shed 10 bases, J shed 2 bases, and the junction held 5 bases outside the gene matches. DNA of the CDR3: TGTGCCACAGAAGGGACAGTCACAGATACGCAGTATTTT. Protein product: CATEGTVTDTQYF.

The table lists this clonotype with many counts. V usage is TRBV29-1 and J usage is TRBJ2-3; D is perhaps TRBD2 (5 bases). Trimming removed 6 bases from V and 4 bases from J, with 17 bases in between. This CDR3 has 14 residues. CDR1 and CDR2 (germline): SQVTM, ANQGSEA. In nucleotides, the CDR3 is TGCAGCGTAGGGCTTCCGGGGATCTCAGATACGCAGTATTTT. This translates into CSVGLPGISDTQYF.

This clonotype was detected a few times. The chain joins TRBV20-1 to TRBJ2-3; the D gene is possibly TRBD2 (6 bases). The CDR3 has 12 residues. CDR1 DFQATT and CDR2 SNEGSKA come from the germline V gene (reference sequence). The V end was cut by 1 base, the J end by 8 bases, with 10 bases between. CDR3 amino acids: CSARGVGGTQYF. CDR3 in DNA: TGCAGTGCTAGAGGCGTGGGGGGTACGCAGTATTTT.

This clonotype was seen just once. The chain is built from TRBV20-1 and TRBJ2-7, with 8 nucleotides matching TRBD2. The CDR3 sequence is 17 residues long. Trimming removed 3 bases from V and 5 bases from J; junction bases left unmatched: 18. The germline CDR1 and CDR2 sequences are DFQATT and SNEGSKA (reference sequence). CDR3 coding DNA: TGCAGTGCTAGGCCAATAGCGGGGCCCACAGACAGTCACGAGCAGTACTTC. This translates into CSARPIAGPTDSHEQYF.

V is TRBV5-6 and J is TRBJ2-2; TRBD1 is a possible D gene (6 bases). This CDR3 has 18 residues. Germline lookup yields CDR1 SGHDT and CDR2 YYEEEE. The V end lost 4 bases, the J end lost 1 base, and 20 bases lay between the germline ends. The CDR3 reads CASSGPGTRAKNTGELFF. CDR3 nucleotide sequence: TGTGCCAGCAGCGGTCCCGGGACAAGGGCCAAGAACACCGGGGAGCTGTTTTTT.

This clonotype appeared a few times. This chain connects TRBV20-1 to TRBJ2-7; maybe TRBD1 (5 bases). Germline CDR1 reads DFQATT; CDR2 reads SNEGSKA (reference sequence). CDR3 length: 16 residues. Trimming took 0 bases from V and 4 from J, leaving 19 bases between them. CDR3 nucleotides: TGCAGTGCTAGAGAATGGATGTGGGGCTCCGGGTACGAGCAGTACTTC. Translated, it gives CSAREWMWGSGYEQYF.

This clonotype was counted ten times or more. DNA of the CDR3: TGCAGTGCTGTTGGCAGGGGCGAGACCCAGTACTTC. Protein product: CSAVGRGETQYF. This chain links TRBV20-1 with TRBJ2-5, with D perhaps matching TRBD1 (6 bases). Germline V gives CDR1 DFQATT, CDR2 SNEGSKA (reference sequence). The CDR3 consists of 12 residues. V lost 5 bases, J lost 5 bases, and 12 bases lay in between.

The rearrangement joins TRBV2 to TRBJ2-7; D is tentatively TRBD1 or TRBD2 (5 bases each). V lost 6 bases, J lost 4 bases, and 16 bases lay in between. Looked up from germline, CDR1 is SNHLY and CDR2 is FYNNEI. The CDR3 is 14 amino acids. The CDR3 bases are TGTGCCAGCAGGGGGACGGGCCGAGGGTACGAGCAGTACTTC. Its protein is CASRGTGRGYEQYF.

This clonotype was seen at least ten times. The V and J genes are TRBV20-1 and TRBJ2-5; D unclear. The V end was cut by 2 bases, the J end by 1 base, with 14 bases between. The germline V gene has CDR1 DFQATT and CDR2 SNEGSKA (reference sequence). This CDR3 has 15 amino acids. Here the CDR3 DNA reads TGCAGTGCTAGATTCGACCTCGGGCTCCAAGAGACCCAGTACTTC. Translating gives CSARFDLGLQETQYF.

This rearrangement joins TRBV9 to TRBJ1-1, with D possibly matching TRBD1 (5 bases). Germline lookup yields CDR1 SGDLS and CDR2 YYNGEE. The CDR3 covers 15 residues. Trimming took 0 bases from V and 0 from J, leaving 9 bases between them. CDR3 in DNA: TGTGCCAGCAGCGTAGGTGGGGGACTGAACACTGAAGCTTTCTTT. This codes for CASSVGGGLNTEAFF.

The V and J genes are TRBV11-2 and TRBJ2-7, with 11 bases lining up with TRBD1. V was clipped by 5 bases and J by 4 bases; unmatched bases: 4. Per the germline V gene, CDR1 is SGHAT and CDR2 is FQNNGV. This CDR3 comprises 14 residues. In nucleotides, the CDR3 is TGTGCCAGCAGCGCGGGACAGGGGGTTTACGAGCAGTACTTC. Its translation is CASSAGQGVYEQYF.

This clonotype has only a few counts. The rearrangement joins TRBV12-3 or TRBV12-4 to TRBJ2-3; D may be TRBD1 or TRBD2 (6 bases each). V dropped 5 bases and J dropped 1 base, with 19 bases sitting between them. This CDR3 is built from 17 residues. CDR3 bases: TGTGCCAGCAGTCTGTGGATAGGGGGGCCGGGCACAGATACGCAGTATTTT. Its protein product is CASSLWIGGPGTDTQYF.

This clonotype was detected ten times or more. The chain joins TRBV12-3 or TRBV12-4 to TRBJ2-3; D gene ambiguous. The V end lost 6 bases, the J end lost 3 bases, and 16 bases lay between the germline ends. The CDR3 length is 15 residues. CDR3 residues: CASSPQLWGTDTQYF. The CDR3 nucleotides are TGTGCCAGCAGCCCCCAGCTGTGGGGTACAGATACGCAGTATTTT.

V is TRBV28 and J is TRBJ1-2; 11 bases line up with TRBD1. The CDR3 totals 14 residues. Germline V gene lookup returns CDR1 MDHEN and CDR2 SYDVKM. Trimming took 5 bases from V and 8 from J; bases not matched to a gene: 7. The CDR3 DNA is TGTGCCAGCAGTACCCCGGGACAGGGGGGAGGCTACACCTTC. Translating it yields CASSTPGQGGGYTF.

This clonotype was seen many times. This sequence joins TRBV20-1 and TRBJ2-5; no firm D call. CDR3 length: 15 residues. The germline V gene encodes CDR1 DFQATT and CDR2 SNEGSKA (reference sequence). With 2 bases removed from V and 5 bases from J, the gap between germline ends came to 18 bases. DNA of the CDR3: TGCAGTGCTAGACCGGACGGTGCGTTTTCGGAGACCCAGTACTTC. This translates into CSARPDGAFSETQYF.

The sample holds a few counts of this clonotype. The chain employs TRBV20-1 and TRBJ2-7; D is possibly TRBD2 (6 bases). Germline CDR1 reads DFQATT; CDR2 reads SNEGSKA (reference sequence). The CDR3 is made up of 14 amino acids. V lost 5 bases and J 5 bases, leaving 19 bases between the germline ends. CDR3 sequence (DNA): TGCAGTGCTCAACGGGGGACCCAGCCCCACGAGCAGTACTTC. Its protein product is CSAQRGTQPHEQYF.

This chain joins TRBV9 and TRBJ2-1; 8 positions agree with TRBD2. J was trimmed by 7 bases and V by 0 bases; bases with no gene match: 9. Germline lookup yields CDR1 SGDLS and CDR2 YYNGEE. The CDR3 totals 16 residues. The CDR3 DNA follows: TGTGCCAGCAGCGTAGGTTCACGGGGGGGATCAAATGAGCAGTTCTTC. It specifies CASSVGSRGGSNEQFF.

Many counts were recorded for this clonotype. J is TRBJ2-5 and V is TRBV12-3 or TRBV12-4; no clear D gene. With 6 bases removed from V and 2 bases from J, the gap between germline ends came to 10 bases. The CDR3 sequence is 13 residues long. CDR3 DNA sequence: TGTGCCAGCAGAAGGCTCCCTCAAGAGACCCAGTACTTC. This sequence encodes CASRRLPQETQYF.

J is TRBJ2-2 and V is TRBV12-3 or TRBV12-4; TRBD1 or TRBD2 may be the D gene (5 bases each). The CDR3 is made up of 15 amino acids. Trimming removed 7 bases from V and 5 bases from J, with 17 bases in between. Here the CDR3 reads CASTGDPYGTGELFF. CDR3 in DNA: TGTGCCAGCACCGGGGACCCTTACGGGACCGGGGAGCTGTTTTTT.

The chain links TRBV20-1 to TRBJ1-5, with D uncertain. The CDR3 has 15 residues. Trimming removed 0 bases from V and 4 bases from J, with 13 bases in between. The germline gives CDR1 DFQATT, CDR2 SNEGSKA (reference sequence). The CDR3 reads CSARDPGTKNQPQHF. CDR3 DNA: TGCAGTGCTAGAGATCCTGGCACAAAAAATCAGCCCCAGCATTTT.

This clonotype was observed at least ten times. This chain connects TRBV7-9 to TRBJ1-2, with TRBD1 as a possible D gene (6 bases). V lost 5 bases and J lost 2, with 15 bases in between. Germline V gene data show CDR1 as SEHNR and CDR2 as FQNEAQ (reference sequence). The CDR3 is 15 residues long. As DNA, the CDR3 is TGTGCCAGCAGCCAAGGGGACAAGGGCAACTATGGCTACACCTTC. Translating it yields CASSQGDKGNYGYTF.

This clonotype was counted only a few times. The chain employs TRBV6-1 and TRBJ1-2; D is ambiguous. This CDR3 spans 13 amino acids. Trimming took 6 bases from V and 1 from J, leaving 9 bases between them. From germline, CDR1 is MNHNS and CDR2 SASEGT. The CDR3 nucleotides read TGTGCCAGCAGCCGTGACATTAACTATGGCTACACCTTC. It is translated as CASSRDINYGYTF.

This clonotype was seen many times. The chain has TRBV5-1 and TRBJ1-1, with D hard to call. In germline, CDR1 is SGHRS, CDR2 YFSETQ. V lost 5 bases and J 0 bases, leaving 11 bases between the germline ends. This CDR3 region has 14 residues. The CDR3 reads CASRSEPLNTEAFF. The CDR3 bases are TGCGCCAGCAGGAGCGAACCCTTGAACACTGAAGCTTTCTTT.

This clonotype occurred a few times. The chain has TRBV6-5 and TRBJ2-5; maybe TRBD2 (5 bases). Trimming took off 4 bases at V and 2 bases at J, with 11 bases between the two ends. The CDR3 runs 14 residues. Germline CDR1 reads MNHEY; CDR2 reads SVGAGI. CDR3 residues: CASSSEGLQETQYF. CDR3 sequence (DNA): TGTGCCAGCAGTTCAGAGGGTTTACAAGAGACCCAGTACTTC.

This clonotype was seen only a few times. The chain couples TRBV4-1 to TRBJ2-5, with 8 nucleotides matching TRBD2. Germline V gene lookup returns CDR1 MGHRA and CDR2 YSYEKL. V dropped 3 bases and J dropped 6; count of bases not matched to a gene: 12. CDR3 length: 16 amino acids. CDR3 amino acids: CASSQGLRGGRKTQYF. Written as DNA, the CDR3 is TGCGCCAGCAGCCAGGGGCTACGGGGGGGCCGAAAGACCCAGTACTTC.

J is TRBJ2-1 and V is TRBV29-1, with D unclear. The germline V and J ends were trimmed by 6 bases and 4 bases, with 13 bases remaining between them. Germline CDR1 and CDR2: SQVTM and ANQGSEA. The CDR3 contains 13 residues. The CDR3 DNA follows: TGCAGCGTAAAGGCTCTACGGTACAATGAGCAGTTCTTC. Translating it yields CSVKALRYNEQFF.

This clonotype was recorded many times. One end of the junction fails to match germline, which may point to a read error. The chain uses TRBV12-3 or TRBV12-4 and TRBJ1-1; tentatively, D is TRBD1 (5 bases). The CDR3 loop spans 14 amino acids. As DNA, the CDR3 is TGTGTCAGCAGGGCCGGCGTGGGGAACACTGAAGCTTTCTTT. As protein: CVSRAGVGNTEAFF.